This T cell receptor beta chain was sequenced in a study of blood T cell repertoires in COVID-19. A few counts support this clone. In the original analysis: Estimation of nucleated cell counts relied on the amplification of reference gene primers. This table comes from immunoSEQ multiplex PCR, and its TCRdb copy is limited to in-frame clones, with some not included. For V, J and clone size, that table is used; D and trimming come from the DNA. The sample has hundreds of thousands of clones, roughly nine tenths seen once. The CDR3 sequence is 14 residues long. Germline loops: CDR1 MGHDK, CDR2 SYGVNS. Trimming removed 6 bases at V and 6 bases at J, with 12 bases between.

Sequencing input: PBMCs or T cells enriched from blood (not recorded which). The TCR sequence derives from a man aged 30-40 years who had recovered from COVID-19. This rearrangement joins TRBV25-1 to TRBJ1-6, with D possibly matching TRBD1 (5 bases). CDR3 DNA sequence: TGTGCCAGCAGACTCGGGGGAAGTAATTCACCCCTCCACTTT. Translating gives CASRLGGSNSPLHF.